The sequence of this T cell receptor (beta chain) was determined in a study of shared clonotypes between healthy human individuals. Study results and caveats: Naive subsets tended to show greater estimated richness than memory subsets.

Healthy HIV-negative adults without recent acute infections or vaccinations served as donors. Naive CD4+ cells were CD45RA-selected; the remaining cells were memory. The DNA input per sorted-subset replicate PCR was roughly 0.2 ug, corresponding to some 30,000 T cell genomes. Sequencing used immunoSEQ multiplex PCR; TCRdb keeps in-frame clones, though not all of them. The table lists roughly 2.2 million clones, under 95% of them singletons. Concerning this clone: What it recognizes is unknown.

Germline V CDR1 and CDR2: MDHEN, SYDVKM. The V segment lost 8 bases and the J segment 9 bases; nucleotides outside the gene matches: 12. The CDR3 runs 14 residues. The chain combines TRBV28 with TRBJ2-1, with 8 bases aligning to TRBD2. The receptor's source is a man younger than 30 in good health. Some clones in this sample may be carry-over from other donors' samples. Sequenced sample: naive CD4+ T cells from PBMCs. Subset denoted: CD45RA+ positively selected. CDR3 nucleotide sequence: TGTGCCAGCCTCAGCGGGAGTATTAGGGGTGAGCAGTTCTTC. Translation: CASLSGSIRGEQFF.